Sequencing of this T cell receptor beta chain was carried out in a study of blood T cell repertoires in COVID-19. The V end lost 6 bases, the J end lost 4 bases, and 15 bases lay between the germline ends. Germline values: CDR1 ENHRY, CDR2 SYGVKD. This CDR3 comprises 14 residues. Per the study methods: Nucleated cell number was recorded as an estimate derived from reference gene primer amplification. Assay: immunoSEQ multiplex PCR; the TCRdb copy retains only in-frame clones and omits some. For V, J and clone size, that table is used; D and trimming come from the DNA. The sample records 200,000 to 300,000 clones, more than 75% being singletons.

The J gene is TRBJ1-2, the V gene TRBV10-3; D remains ambiguous. The sample was peripheral blood. This sequence was found in a woman aged 40 to 49 who had recovered from COVID-19. The CDR3 DNA is TGTGCCATCAGGGCGGAAGGCATGAGCTATGGCTACACCTTC. Protein: CAIRAEGMSYGYTF.